A single sample gave rise to the 4 T cell receptor beta chains below, sequenced in a study of blood T cells in healthy people across ages. Primed by a sample-barcoded 5' primer and a J-beta primer mix, a second PCR proceeded for about 7 to 11 cycles. TCRdb reprocessed the 5' RACE reads with MiXCR, giving one entry per CDR3 protein. The table has hundreds of thousands of distinct CDR3 sequences, approximately 53% seen once. Input material: blood. The receptors derive from a man aged 35 to 55 in good health.

This clonotype appeared a single time. V gene TRBV3-1 combines with J gene TRBJ1-1; 10 nucleotides match TRBD1. The V gene's germline CDR1 is LGHDT and CDR2 YNNKEL (reference sequence). The V and J ends lost 1 base and 4 bases, in that order; junction bases with no gene match: 6. The CDR3 runs 16 residues. CDR3: CASSQGTGGHGTEAFF. The CDR3 nucleotides read TGTGCCAGCAGCCAAGGGACAGGGGGTCATGGCACTGAAGCTTTCTTT.

The CDR3 DNA is TGTGCCAGCAGCCAACAGCGGGGGGGCAGAGATACGCAGTATTTT. Its translation is CASSQQRGGRDTQYF. The chain uses TRBV7-2 and TRBJ2-3, with 10 bases lining up with TRBD2. V trimming: 5 bases; J trimming: 5 bases; junction bases outside the gene matches: 7. Per germline, CDR1 SGHTA and CDR2 FQGNSA. The CDR3 sequence is 15 residues long.

The chain joins TRBV5-5 to TRBJ2-1; the D gene is possibly TRBD1 (5 bases). This CDR3 spans 13 amino acids. Trimming removed 0 bases from V and 5 bases from J, with 6 bases in between. The germline CDR1 and CDR2 sequences are SGHKS and YYEKEE (reference sequence). For the CDR3, the DNA is TGTGCCAGCAGCTTGGTAGGGGACAATGAGCAGTTCTTC. Residues: CASSLVGDNEQFF.

The chain recombines TRBV20-1 with TRBJ2-4; TRBD2 aligns across 8 bases. Per germline, CDR1 DFQATT and CDR2 SNEGSKA (reference sequence). The CDR3 covers 14 residues. The CDR3 loop is CSAPGTSAINIQYF. DNA of the CDR3: TGCAGCGCCCCGGGGACTAGTGCGATAAACATTCAGTACTTC.